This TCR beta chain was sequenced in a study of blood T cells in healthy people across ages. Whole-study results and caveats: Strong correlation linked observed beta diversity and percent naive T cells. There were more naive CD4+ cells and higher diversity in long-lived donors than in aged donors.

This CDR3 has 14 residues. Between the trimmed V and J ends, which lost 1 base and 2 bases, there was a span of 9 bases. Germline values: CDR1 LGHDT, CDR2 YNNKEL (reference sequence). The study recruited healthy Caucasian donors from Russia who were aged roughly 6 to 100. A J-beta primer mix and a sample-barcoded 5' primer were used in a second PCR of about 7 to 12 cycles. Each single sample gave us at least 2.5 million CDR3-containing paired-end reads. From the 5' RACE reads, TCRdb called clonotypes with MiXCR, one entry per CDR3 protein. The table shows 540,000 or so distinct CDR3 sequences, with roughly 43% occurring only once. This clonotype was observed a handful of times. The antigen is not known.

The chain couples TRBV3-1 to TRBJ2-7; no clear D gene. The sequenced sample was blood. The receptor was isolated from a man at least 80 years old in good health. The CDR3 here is CASSQAYSAYEQYF. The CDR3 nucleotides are TGTGCCAGCAGCCAAGCGTACTCGGCCTACGAGCAGTACTTC.